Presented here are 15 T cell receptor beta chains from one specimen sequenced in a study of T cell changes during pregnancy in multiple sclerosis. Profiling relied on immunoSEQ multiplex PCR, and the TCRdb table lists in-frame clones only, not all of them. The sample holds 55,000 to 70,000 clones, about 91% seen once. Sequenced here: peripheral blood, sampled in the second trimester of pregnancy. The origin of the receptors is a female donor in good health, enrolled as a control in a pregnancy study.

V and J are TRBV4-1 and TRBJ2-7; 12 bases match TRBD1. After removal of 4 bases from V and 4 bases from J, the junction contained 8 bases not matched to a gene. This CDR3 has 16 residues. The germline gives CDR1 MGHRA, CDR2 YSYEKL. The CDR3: CASSRSGTGGTYEQYF. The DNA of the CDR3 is TGCGCCAGCAGCCGATCCGGGACAGGGGGCACGTACGAGCAGTACTTC.

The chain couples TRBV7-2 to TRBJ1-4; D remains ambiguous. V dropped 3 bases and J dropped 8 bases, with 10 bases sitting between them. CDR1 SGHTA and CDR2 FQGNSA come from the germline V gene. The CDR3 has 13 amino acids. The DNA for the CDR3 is TGTGCCAGCAGCTTGGGCGAGAACGAAAAACTGTTTTTT. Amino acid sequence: CASSLGENEKLFF.

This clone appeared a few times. CDR3 coding DNA: TGCGCCAGCAGTGAGTCTCCGGGGAACACTGAAGCTTTCTTT. Its protein product is CASSESPGNTEAFF. The chain joins TRBV10-1 to TRBJ1-1; D remains ambiguous. Germline CDR1 WNHNN, CDR2 SYGVQD (reference sequence). The V end was cut by 0 bases, the J end by 1 base, with 6 bases between. There are 14 residues in the CDR3.

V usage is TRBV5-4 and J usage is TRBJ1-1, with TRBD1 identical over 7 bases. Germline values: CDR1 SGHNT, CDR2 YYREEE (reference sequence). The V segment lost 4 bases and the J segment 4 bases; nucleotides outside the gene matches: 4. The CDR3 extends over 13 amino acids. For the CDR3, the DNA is TGTGCCAGCAGCAGCAGGGGGAGCACTGAAGCTTTCTTT. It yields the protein CASSSRGSTEAFF.

Here the CDR3 DNA reads TGTGCCAGCAGCGTAGATCGAGATACGCAGTATTTT. Translated: CASSVDRDTQYF. This chain joins TRBV9 and TRBJ2-3, with D uncertain. V was shortened by 0 bases and J by 5 bases, with 4 bases between the two germline ends. The CDR3 extends over 12 amino acids. Germline lookup yields CDR1 SGDLS and CDR2 YYNGEE.

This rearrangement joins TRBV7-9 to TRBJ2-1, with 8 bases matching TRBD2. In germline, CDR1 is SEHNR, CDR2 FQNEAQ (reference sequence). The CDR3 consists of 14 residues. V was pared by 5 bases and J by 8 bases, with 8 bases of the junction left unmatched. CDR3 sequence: CASSVPGLVHEQFF. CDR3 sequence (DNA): TGTGCCAGCAGCGTACCGGGACTAGTTCATGAGCAGTTCTTC.

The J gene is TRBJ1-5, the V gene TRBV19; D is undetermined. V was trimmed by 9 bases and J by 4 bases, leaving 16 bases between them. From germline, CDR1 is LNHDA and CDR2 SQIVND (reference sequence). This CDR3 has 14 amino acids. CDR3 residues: CASRHREGNQPQHF. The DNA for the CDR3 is TGTGCCAGCAGGCACCGGGAAGGGAATCAGCCCCAGCATTTT.

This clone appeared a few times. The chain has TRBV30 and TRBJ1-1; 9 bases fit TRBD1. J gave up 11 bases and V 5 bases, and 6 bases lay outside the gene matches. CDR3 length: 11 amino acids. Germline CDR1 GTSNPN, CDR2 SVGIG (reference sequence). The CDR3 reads CAWSQGALAFF. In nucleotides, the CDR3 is TGTGCCTGGTCACAGGGGGCCTTGGCTTTCTTT.

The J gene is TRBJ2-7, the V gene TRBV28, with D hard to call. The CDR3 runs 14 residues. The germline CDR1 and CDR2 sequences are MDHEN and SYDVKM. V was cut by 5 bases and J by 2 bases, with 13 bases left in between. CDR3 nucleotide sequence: TGTGCCAGCAGTGCGGCAGCTCCCACCTACGAGCAGTACTTC. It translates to CASSAAAPTYEQYF.

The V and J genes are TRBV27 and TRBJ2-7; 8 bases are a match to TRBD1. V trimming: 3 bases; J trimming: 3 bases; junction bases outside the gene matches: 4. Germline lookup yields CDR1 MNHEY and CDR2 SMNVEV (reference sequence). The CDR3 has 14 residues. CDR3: CASSFNGQGYEQYF. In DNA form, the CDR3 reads TGTGCCAGCAGTTTCAACGGACAGGGCTACGAGCAGTACTTC.

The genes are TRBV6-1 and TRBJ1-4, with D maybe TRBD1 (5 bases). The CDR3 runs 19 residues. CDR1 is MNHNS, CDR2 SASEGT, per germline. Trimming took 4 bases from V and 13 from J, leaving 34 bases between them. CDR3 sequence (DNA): TGTGCCAGCAGTGGGCTCGGGACTGGATGGGTGCTGGGCCAAAAAGGACTGTTTTTT. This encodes CASSGLGTGWVLGQKGLFF.

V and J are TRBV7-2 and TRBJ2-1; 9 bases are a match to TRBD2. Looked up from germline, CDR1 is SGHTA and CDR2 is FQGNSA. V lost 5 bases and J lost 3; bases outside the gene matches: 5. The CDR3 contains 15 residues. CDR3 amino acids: CASSRAGGSYNEQFF. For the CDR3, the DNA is TGTGCCAGCAGCCGAGCGGGAGGCAGCTACAATGAGCAGTTCTTC. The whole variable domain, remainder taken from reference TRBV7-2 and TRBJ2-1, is GAGVSQSPSNKVTEKGKDVELRCDPISGHTALYWYRQSLGQGLEFLIYFQGNSAPDKSGLPSDRFSAERTGGSVSTLTIQRTQQEDSAVYLCASSRAGGSYNEQFFGPGTRLTVL.

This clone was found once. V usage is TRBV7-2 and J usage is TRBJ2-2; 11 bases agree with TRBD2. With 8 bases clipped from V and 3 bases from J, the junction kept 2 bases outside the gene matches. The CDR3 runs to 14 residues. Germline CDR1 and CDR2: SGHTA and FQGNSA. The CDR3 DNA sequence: TGTGCCAGCTTAGCGGGAGGGTACACCGGGGAGCTGTTTTTT. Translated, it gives CASLAGGYTGELFF.

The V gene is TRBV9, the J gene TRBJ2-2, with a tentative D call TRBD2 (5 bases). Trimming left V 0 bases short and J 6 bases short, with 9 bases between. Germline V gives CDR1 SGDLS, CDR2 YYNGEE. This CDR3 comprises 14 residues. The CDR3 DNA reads TGTGCCAGCAGCGTAGGGACTTTAGCCGGGGAGCTGTTTTTT. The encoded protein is CASSVGTLAGELFF. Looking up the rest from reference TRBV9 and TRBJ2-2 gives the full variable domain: DSGVTQTPKHLITATGQRVTLRCSPRSGDLSVYWYQQSLDQGLQFLIQYYNGEERAKGNILERFSAQQFPDLHSELNLSSLELGDSALYFCASSVGTLAGELFFGEGSRLTVL.

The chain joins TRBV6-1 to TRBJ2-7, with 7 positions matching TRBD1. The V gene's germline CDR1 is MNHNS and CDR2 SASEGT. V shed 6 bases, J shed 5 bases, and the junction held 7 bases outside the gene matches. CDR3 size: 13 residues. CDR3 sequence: CASRKTGADEQYF. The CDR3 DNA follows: TGTGCCAGCAGAAAAACAGGGGCGGACGAGCAGTACTTC.